The 10 T cell receptor beta chains presented below share a single source sample, sequenced in a study of cytomegalovirus exposure and HLA in healthy donors. Both 60 Vbeta primers and 13 Jbeta primers went into the PCR. Measured with immunoSEQ multiplex PCR; TCRdb has only the in-frame clones, and not every one. The sample data list over 100,000 clones. Sequenced input: PBMCs. The receptor source for this set is a man younger than 35 in good health and CMV-seronegative.

This chain connects TRBV6-5 to TRBJ1-1, with D possibly being TRBD1 (6 bases). The CDR3 length is 13 residues. CDR1 MNHEY and CDR2 SVGAGI come from the germline V gene. V shed 7 bases and J shed 1 base, with 10 bases lying between them. The CDR3 coding sequence is TGTGCCAGCATCGAACAGGGGAACACTGAAGCTTTCTTT. Amino acids: CASIEQGNTEAFF.

The chain carries TRBV7-3 and TRBJ1-1; 7 positions match TRBD1. Germline CDR1 and CDR2: SGHTA and FQGTGA. The CDR3 consists of 15 residues. The V and J ends lost 3 bases and 2 bases, in that order; junction bases with no gene match: 6. The CDR3 bases are TGTGCCAGCAGCTTTTCCGGGACAGCAAACACTGAAGCTTTCTTT. This encodes CASSFSGTANTEAFF.

J is TRBJ2-5 and V is TRBV5-4; D is undetermined. Trimming removed 4 bases at V and 4 bases at J, with 8 bases between. The CDR3 covers 12 residues. Germline V CDR1 and CDR2: SGHNT, YYREEE (reference sequence). The CDR3 nucleotides read TGTGCCAGCAGCCACCTAGGAGAGACCCAGTACTTC. Its translation: CASSHLGETQYF.

The chain uses TRBV5-1 and TRBJ1-3; D is perhaps TRBD1 (5 bases). Germline V gives CDR1 SGHRS, CDR2 YFSETQ. The CDR3 is 16 amino acids. The V and J ends lost 4 bases and 2 bases respectively, with 16 bases between them. In nucleotides, the CDR3 is TGCGCCAGCAGCAGCACCCCGGAGGGGACTGGAAACACCATATATTTT. Residues: CASSSTPEGTGNTIYF.

The rearrangement links TRBV6-5 to TRBJ2-2; 9 positions match TRBD1. Germline CDR1 is MNHEY and CDR2 is SVGAGI. The V and J ends lost 4 bases and 4 bases, in that order; junction bases with no gene match: 7. The CDR3 is 16 amino acids. This CDR3 reads CASSFTGGRSTGELFF. The CDR3 nucleotides are TGTGCCAGCAGTTTTACAGGGGGCCGTAGCACCGGGGAGCTGTTTTTT.

This chain links TRBV7-9 with TRBJ2-5; 7 positions match TRBD1. V shed 2 bases and J 14 bases; nucleotides not matched to a gene: 8. Germline-derived CDR1 and CDR2 are SEHNR and FQNEAQ (reference sequence). This CDR3 spans 12 amino acids. The CDR3 protein is CASSLPQTGPYF. The CDR3 DNA sequence: TGTGCCAGCAGCTTACCCCAGACAGGGCCCTACTTC.

This sequence joins TRBV5-6 and TRBJ2-7; tentatively, D is TRBD2 (6 bases). The CDR3 runs to 15 residues. V was clipped by 3 bases and J by 0 bases, with 13 bases between them. Germline loops: CDR1 SGHDT, CDR2 YYEEEE. CDR3 bases: TGTGCCAGCAGCTGGGAGGTGCGGAGCTCCTACGAGCAGTACTTC. It is translated as CASSWEVRSSYEQYF.

This chain joins TRBV6-1 and TRBJ1-2; 7 nucleotides agree with TRBD1. The CDR3 is made up of 12 amino acids. J lost 4 bases, V lost 4 bases, and 0 bases had no gene match. Germline assignment: CDR1 MNHNS and CDR2 SASEGT. CDR3 DNA sequence: TGTGCCAGCAGTGGGGACAGCTATGGCTACACCTTC. Encoded protein: CASSGDSYGYTF.

The gene calls are TRBV28 and TRBJ2-5, with TRBD1 matching 7 bases. The CDR3 consists of 15 residues. The junction had 16 bases not matched to a gene; V was cut back by 10 bases and J by 5 bases. Germline V gene lookup returns CDR1 MDHEN and CDR2 SYDVKM. The CDR3 loop is CATNTPDRARETQYF. The CDR3 bases are TGTGCCACCAATACCCCCGACAGGGCGCGGGAGACCCAGTACTTC. Full variable domain (missing parts from reference TRBV28 and TRBJ2-5): DVKVTQSSRYLVKRTGEKVFLECVQDMDHENMFWYRQDPGLGLRLIYFSYDVKMKEKGDIPEGYSVSREKKERFSLILESASTNQTSMYLCATNTPDRARETQYFGPGTRLLVL.

The J gene is TRBJ2-7, the V gene TRBV18, with D maybe TRBD2 (6 bases). Germline V gene lookup returns CDR1 KGHSH and CDR2 LQKENI. This CDR3 comprises 14 residues. V shed 3 bases and J shed 3 bases, with 12 bases lying between them. The CDR3 spells CASSPGPGDYEQYF. In DNA, the CDR3 is TGTGCCAGCTCACCGGGACCGGGAGACTACGAGCAGTACTTC.